The sequence of this T cell receptor beta chain was determined in a study of regulatory T cells in long-lasting Graves disease. For the study at large: Over-5-year antithyroid drug use with positive TSH receptor antibodies defined persistent Graves' disease in the study. General study results and limits: TRBV28 was favored in persistent disease, as were TRBJ1-2 and TRBJ2-5.

Assembly of TCR beta libraries relied on iRepertoire HTBI primers together with Arm-PCR of CDR3 regions. TCRdb re-called the multiplex PCR reads through MiXCR, storing one row per CDR3 protein. This table has about 340,000 distinct CDR3 sequences, 15% to 20% appearing once. This clonotype was recorded a few times. The antigen is not known. Noted time point: persistent/refractory GD, antithyroid drugs over 5 years with positive TRAb. The TCR library was made from RNA extracted from PBMCs. The authors drew patients from an endocrinology department in Xi'an, China. Peripheral blood, at approximately 9 milliliters, went into EDTA tubes. V shed 2 bases, J shed 5 bases, and the junction held 10 bases outside the gene matches. This CDR3 is built from 15 residues. Germline V lookup: CDR1 SGHRS, CDR2 YFSETQ.

This receptor was obtained from a female donor with Graves disease. This chain connects TRBV5-1 to TRBJ2-7; TRBD1 agrees at 7 bases. The specimen comprised peripheral blood mononuclear cells (PBMCs), sampled when the disease was refractory, from a patient treated with antithyroid drugs. This CDR3 reads CASSFAPGQRDEQYF. CDR3 coding DNA: TGCGCCAGCAGCTTTGCCCCGGGACAGAGAGACGAGCAGTACTTC.